The 16 T cell receptor beta chains in this list originate from one sample, sequenced in a study of cytomegalovirus exposure and HLA in healthy donors. The PCR employed 60 Vbeta primers together with 13 Jbeta primers. Clones were sequenced by immunoSEQ multiplex PCR, and TCRdb holds only the in-frame ones, with some missing. The data contain more than 95,000 clones, 75% to 80% of them singletons. The sequencing input was PBMCs. These receptors were collected from a woman in her forties in good health and CMV-seronegative.

This rearrangement joins TRBV4-2 to TRBJ2-7; D ambiguous. The ends were cut back, 5 bases at V and 2 bases at J, with 7 bases in the middle. Looked up from germline, CDR1 is LGHNA and CDR2 is YNFKEQ. The CDR3 runs to 12 residues. CDR3 coding DNA: TGTGCCAGCAGCACGTCGGCCTACGAGCAGTACTTC. This sequence encodes CASSTSAYEQYF.

J is TRBJ1-4 and V is TRBV7-3; possibly TRBD1 for D (6 bases). V shed 5 bases and J shed 7 bases, with 17 bases lying between them. Looked up from germline, CDR1 is SGHTA and CDR2 is FQGTGA. There are 15 residues in the CDR3. The chain's CDR3 is CASSPPQGMIEKLFF. The CDR3, as DNA: TGTGCCAGCAGCCCTCCACAGGGTATGATTGAAAAACTGTTTTTT.

The chain joins TRBV30 to TRBJ2-7, with D possibly matching TRBD2 (6 bases). The germline V gene encodes CDR1 GTSNPN and CDR2 SVGIG (reference sequence). V gave up 1 base and J gave up 1 base, with 8 bases separating them. The CDR3 is 13 residues long. The CDR3 region is CAWSGGDSYEQYF. The CDR3 nucleotides read TGTGCCTGGAGTGGGGGGGATTCCTACGAGCAGTACTTC.

The chain couples TRBV4-2 to TRBJ1-2; D not resolved. The germline CDR1 and CDR2 sequences are LGHNA and YNFKEQ. V lost 4 bases, J lost 2 bases, and 8 bases lay in between. The CDR3 consists of 13 residues. The CDR3 here is CASSPRGNYGYTF. For the CDR3, the DNA is TGTGCCAGCAGCCCCCGGGGAAACTATGGCTACACCTTC.

This clone showed up just once. The chain carries TRBV5-1 and TRBJ2-3; 14 bases agree with TRBD2. The germline gives CDR1 SGHRS, CDR2 YFSETQ. Unmatched junction bases numbered 3, after V lost 4 bases and J lost 5 bases. This CDR3 spans 15 amino acids. The CDR3 coding sequence is TGCGCCAGCAGCGCGGGACTAGCGGGAGTAGATACGCAGTATTTT. It encodes CASSAGLAGVDTQYF.

The V gene is TRBV18, the J gene TRBJ1-1; maybe TRBD1 (5 bases). Germline CDR1 is KGHSH and CDR2 is LQKENI. Trimming took off 6 bases at V and 3 bases at J, with 11 bases between the two ends. This CDR3 comprises 13 residues. CDR3: CASSRDRDTEAFF. CDR3 coding DNA: TGTGCCAGCTCGCGAGACAGAGACACTGAAGCTTTCTTT.

This chain links TRBV2 with TRBJ1-4; D ambiguous. Germline-derived CDR1 and CDR2 are SNHLY and FYNNEI. There are 14 residues in the CDR3. Trimming shortened V by 3 bases and J by 4 bases, and 9 bases separated the two germline ends. The CDR3 DNA reads TGTGCCAGCAGTGACAGGACTGATAATGAAAAACTGTTTTTT. This sequence encodes CASSDRTDNEKLFF.

The chain has TRBV2 and TRBJ2-7; D may be TRBD1 (6 bases). Germline V gene lookup returns CDR1 SNHLY and CDR2 FYNNEI. The CDR3 runs 13 residues. Trimming removed 3 bases from V and 3 bases from J, with 9 bases in between. The CDR3 coding sequence is TGTGCCAGCAGTGACGACAGGATCTACGAGCAGTACTTC. Encoded protein: CASSDDRIYEQYF.

The chain links TRBV18 to TRBJ1-2; possible D gene TRBD1, 5 bases. The V and J ends lost 2 bases and 7 bases respectively, with 8 bases between them. The CDR3 loop spans 12 amino acids. From germline, CDR1 is KGHSH and CDR2 LQKENI. The CDR3, as DNA: TGTGCCAGCTCACCAGGCAGGGCTGGCTACACCTTC. This sequence encodes CASSPGRAGYTF.

J is TRBJ1-6 and V is TRBV9; 7 nucleotides match TRBD1. CDR3 length: 15 amino acids. V was clipped by 1 base and J by 11 bases; unmatched bases: 9. The V gene's germline CDR1 is SGDLS and CDR2 YYNGEE. In DNA, the CDR3 is TGTGCCAGCAGCGTAAGGGGGCAACCTGGGGCACCCCTCCACTTT. This codes for CASSVRGQPGAPLHF.

This clone was seen a few times. The chain has TRBV19 and TRBJ1-2; D remains ambiguous. This CDR3 is built from 14 residues. Trimming removed 5 bases from V and 0 bases from J, with 10 bases in between. The germline CDR1 and CDR2 sequences are LNHDA and SQIVND (reference sequence). CDR3 region: CASSFPTPNYGYTF. DNA of the CDR3: TGTGCCAGTAGTTTCCCCACACCTAACTATGGCTACACCTTC.

Only a few counts were recorded for this clone. The V call is TRBV28, the J call TRBJ1-4, with TRBD1 identical over 7 bases. CDR1 and CDR2 (germline): MDHEN, SYDVKM. Trimming removed 6 bases from V and 7 bases from J; junction bases left unmatched: 5. The CDR3 extends over 13 amino acids. The DNA for the CDR3 is TGTGCCAGCAGGAGACAGGGTCTTGAAAAACTGTTTTTT. This sequence encodes CASRRQGLEKLFF.

This clone has just a few counts. The V and J genes are TRBV20-1 and TRBJ1-5, with D possibly matching TRBD1 (6 bases). The CDR3 covers 11 residues. V lost 5 bases, J lost 4 bases, and 6 bases lay in between. The germline V gene encodes CDR1 DFQATT and CDR2 SNEGSKA (reference sequence). The CDR3 loop reads CSAQGNQPQHF. In DNA form, the CDR3 reads TGCAGTGCTCAGGGGAATCAGCCCCAGCATTTT.

V is TRBV28 and J is TRBJ1-2; D might be TRBD1 (5 bases). The CDR3 consists of 16 residues. Trimming took 6 bases from V and 4 from J, leaving 21 bases between them. Germline values: CDR1 MDHEN, CDR2 SYDVKM. CDR3 sequence: CASSGGGSGAVYGYTF. For the CDR3, the DNA is TGTGCCAGCAGCGGCGGGGGGTCTGGGGCCGTCTATGGCTACACCTTC.

This clone showed up just once. Relative to the germline gene, one junction end is altered; a read error may explain this. This sequence joins TRBV7-9 and TRBJ1-5; D gene ambiguous. The CDR3 runs 12 residues. The germline CDR1 and CDR2 sequences are SEHNR and FQNEAQ (reference sequence). The CDR3 region has the DNA TGTTCCAGCAGCCGTAGCAATCAGCCCCAGCATTTT. Translating gives CSSSRSNQPQHF.

V and J are TRBV6-1 and TRBJ2-1; D might be TRBD1 (5 bases). The CDR3 is made up of 15 amino acids. V was cut by 1 base and J by 1 base, with 8 bases left in between. Looked up from germline, CDR1 is MNHNS and CDR2 is SASEGT. The CDR3 DNA reads as TGTGCCAGCAGTGAAGTGGGGCTATCCTACAATGAGCAGTTCTTC. Translating gives CASSEVGLSYNEQFF.